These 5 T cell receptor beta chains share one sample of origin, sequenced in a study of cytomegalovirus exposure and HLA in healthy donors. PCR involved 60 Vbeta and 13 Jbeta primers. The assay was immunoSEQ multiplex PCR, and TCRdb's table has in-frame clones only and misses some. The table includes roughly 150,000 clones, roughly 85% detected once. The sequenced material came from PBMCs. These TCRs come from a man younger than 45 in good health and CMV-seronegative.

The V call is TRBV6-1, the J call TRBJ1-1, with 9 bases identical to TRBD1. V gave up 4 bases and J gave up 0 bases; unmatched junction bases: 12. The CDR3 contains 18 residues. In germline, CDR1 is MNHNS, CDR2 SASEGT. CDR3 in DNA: TGTGCCAGCAGTGTGGGGGCCGGGACAGGGTATATGAACACTGAAGCTTTCTTT. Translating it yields CASSVGAGTGYMNTEAFF.

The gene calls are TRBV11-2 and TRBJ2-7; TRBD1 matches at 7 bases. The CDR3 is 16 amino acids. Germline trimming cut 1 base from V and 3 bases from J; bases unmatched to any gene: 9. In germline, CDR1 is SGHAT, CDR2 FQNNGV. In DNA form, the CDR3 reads TGTGCCAGCAGCTTAGGGATGGGGACAGTACTCTACGAGCAGTACTTC. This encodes CASSLGMGTVLYEQYF.

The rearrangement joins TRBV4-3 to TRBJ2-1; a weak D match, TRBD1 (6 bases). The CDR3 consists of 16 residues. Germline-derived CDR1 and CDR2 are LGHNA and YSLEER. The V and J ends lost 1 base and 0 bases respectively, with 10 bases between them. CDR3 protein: CASSQAGTSSYNEQFF. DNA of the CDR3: TGCGCCAGCAGCCAAGCAGGGACAAGCTCCTACAATGAGCAGTTCTTC.

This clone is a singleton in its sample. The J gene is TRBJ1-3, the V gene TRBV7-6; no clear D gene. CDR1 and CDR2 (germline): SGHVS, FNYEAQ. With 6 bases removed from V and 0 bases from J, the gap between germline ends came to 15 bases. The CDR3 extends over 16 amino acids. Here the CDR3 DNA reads TGTGCCAGCAGTTGGACGAGGGAATACTCTGGAAACACCATATATTTT. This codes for CASSWTREYSGNTIYF.

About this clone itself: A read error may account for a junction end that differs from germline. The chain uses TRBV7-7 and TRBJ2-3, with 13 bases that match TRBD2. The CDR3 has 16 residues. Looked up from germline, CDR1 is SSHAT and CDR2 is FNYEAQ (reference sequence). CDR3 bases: TGTGCTAGCAGCGCCGGACTAGCGGGAGTAAGAGATACGCAGTATTTT. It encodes CASSAGLAGVRDTQYF.